The source of this T cell receptor (beta chain) is a study of a mutant IDH1 vaccine in newly diagnosed glioma. Regarding time point: week 35, safety follow-up. One vaccine dose held 300 ug of mutant IDH1 20-mer peptide and came with topical imiquimod. There were eight vaccinations for patients, given in weeks 1, 3, 5, 7, 11, 15, 19 and 23. Details on this clone: Its target is not known.

CDR3 length: 21 amino acids. The germline gives CDR1 SGHDN, CDR2 FVKESK. V lost 1 base to trimming and J lost 4 bases; unmatched junction nucleotides: 15. Assay used: immunoSEQ multiplex PCR; TCRdb lists only in-frame clones, some missing. The sample holds more than 40,000 clones, around 90% seen once. This chain uses TRBV14 with TRBJ2-1; 14 bases align to TRBD2. The sequences come from PBMCs, collected from a glioma patient whose treatment included an IDH1 peptide vaccine. The clonotype comes from a woman in her forties with glioma. The CDR3 protein is CASSQGFRRTSGRPRYNEQFF. CDR3 bases: TGTGCCAGCAGCCAAGGATTTCGGAGGACTAGCGGGAGGCCACGATACAATGAGCAGTTCTTC.